These 7 T cell receptor beta chains share one sample of origin, sequenced in a study of identical twins. TCRdb re-derived calls from the 5' RACE reads in MiXCR, one entry per CDR3 protein. The table lists approximately 890,000 distinct CDR3 sequences, 9% to 15% of them singletons. These data are also associated with another study on yellow fever vaccine responses in identical twins.

The sequenced sample consisted of PBMCs. These TCRs come from a woman between 18 and 29 years old in good health.

The chain employs TRBV12-3 or TRBV12-4 and TRBJ2-2; 9 bases are a match to TRBD1. This CDR3 is 14 amino acids long. V lost 5 bases and J lost 6; bases outside the gene matches: 4. This chain's CDR3 is CASSGDREPGELFF. In nucleotides, the CDR3 is TGTGCCAGCAGTGGGGACAGGGAGCCCGGGGAGCTGTTTTTT.

In this sample, this clonotype turned up a few times. The rearrangement uses TRBV29-1 and TRBJ2-1; 11 positions match TRBD2. This CDR3 is built from 13 residues. From germline, CDR1 is SQVTM and CDR2 ANQGSEA. The V segment lost 7 bases and the J segment 10 bases; nucleotides outside the gene matches: 9. The CDR3 reads CSARLAGSLEQFF. The DNA for the CDR3 is TGCAGCGCTAGACTAGCGGGATCCTTGGAGCAGTTCTTC.

This clonotype was detected only a few times. The chain is built from TRBV5-5 and TRBJ2-5; TRBD2 aligns across 10 bases. The CDR3 is 17 residues long. From germline, CDR1 is SGHKS and CDR2 YYEKEE (reference sequence). V trimming: 4 bases; J trimming: 5 bases; junction bases outside the gene matches: 14. The CDR3 is CASSRNWAGTSDETQYF. The CDR3 DNA reads TGTGCCAGCAGCCGAAATTGGGCCGGGACTAGCGATGAGACCCAGTACTTC.

This clonotype was counted ten times or more. This chain uses TRBV12-3 or TRBV12-4 with TRBJ2-2; D gene unclear. This CDR3 region has 16 residues. V lost 7 bases and J 1 base, leaving 16 bases between the germline ends. DNA of the CDR3: TGTGCCAGCACCCCACCGGGCTTGAGGAACACCGGGGAGCTGTTTTTT. It is translated as CASTPPGLRNTGELFF.

This clonotype has a count of ten or more. The genes are TRBV12-3 or TRBV12-4 and TRBJ2-3, with 11 bases matching TRBD1. The CDR3 is 16 residues long. The V gene end was trimmed by 6 bases and the J gene end by 5 bases; junction bases not matched to a gene: 10. As DNA, the CDR3 is TGTGCCAGCAGCCTGGGGACAGGGGGTCATCAAGATACGCAGTATTTT. This sequence encodes CASSLGTGGHQDTQYF.

The rearrangement joins TRBV6-9 to TRBJ2-1, with 8 bases lining up with TRBD2. CDR1 and CDR2 from the germline V gene are MNHGY and SVAAGI. CDR3 length: 17 residues. V lost 6 bases and J lost 1; bases outside the gene matches: 11. For the CDR3, the DNA is TGTGCCAGCAGGAAACCAACTAGCGGAGGGTCCTACAATGAGCAGTTCTTC. Protein: CASRKPTSGGSYNEQFF.

This clonotype was picked up a small number of times. The J gene is TRBJ2-7, the V gene TRBV29-1; 8 nucleotides line up with TRBD2. J lost 1 base, V lost 1 base, and 6 bases had no gene match. The CDR3 sequence is 15 residues long. The germline CDR1 and CDR2 sequences are SQVTM and ANQGSEA. The CDR3 coding sequence is TGCAGCGTTGAAGTAGATGGCGGGAGGTCCTACGAGCAGTACTTC. Amino acids: CSVEVDGGRSYEQYF.